These 26 T cell receptor beta chains were all obtained from the same sample, sequenced in a study of long-term antiretroviral therapy in people with HIV. Survey level was the resolution at which the v3.0 immunoSEQ assay ran. Clones were read by immunoSEQ multiplex PCR, and TCRdb kept only the in-frame ones, dropping some. Among 10,000 to 15,000 clones listed, around three quarters were seen once. Source: unsorted PBMCs, taken 0.8 years before starting antiretroviral therapy. These TCRs come from a woman aged 35 to 49 with HIV.

The genes are TRBV9 and TRBJ2-1; 11 nucleotides agree with TRBD2. The CDR3 loop spans 16 amino acids. J lost 4 bases, V lost 3 bases, and 6 bases had no gene match. Germline CDR1 reads SGDLS; CDR2 reads YYNGEE. The CDR3 coding sequence is TGTGCCAGCAGCGCATCCCCTAGCGGGAGGTACAATGAGCAGTTCTTC. Translated, it gives CASSASPSGRYNEQFF.

The chain employs TRBV6-1 and TRBJ2-6, with D possibly matching TRBD1 (6 bases). V was clipped by 4 bases and J by 4 bases, with 17 bases between them. The germline gives CDR1 MNHNS, CDR2 SASEGT. The CDR3 contains 17 residues. The CDR3 region is CASSARDTGWGANVLTF. In nucleotides, the CDR3 is TGTGCCAGCAGTGCCCGGGACACCGGGTGGGGGGCCAACGTCCTGACTTTC.

This clone has a handful of counts. This chain connects TRBV7-9 to TRBJ1-2; D uncertain. Trimming pared 3 bases from V and 5 bases from J, leaving 1 base between. The CDR3 extends over 10 amino acids. Germline V gene data show CDR1 as SEHNR and CDR2 as FQNEAQ (reference sequence). The CDR3 is CASSFYGYTF. The CDR3 bases are TGTGCCAGCAGCTTTTATGGCTACACCTTC.

The chain employs TRBV5-1 and TRBJ2-7; the D gene is possibly TRBD1 (5 bases). Trimming removed 5 bases from V and 2 bases from J, with 14 bases in between. Per germline, CDR1 SGHRS and CDR2 YFSETQ. The CDR3 is 14 amino acids. In nucleotides, the CDR3 is TGCGCCAGCAGTTCTAACGACAGCCCCTACGAGCAGTACTTC. This codes for CASSSNDSPYEQYF.

The chain employs TRBV4-1 and TRBJ2-5; the match to TRBD1 covers 7 bases. V shed 2 bases, J shed 2 bases, and the junction held 5 bases outside the gene matches. Germline-derived CDR1 and CDR2 are MGHRA and YSYEKL. The CDR3 sequence is 15 residues long. The CDR3 DNA is TGCGCCAGCAGCCAATATCCGGGACAGCAAGAGACCCAGTACTTC. As protein: CASSQYPGQQETQYF.

This chain links TRBV19 with TRBJ2-1; the match to TRBD2 covers 11 bases. V dropped 3 bases and J dropped 2; count of bases not matched to a gene: 3. Germline loops: CDR1 LNHDA, CDR2 SQIVND (reference sequence). The CDR3 extends over 16 amino acids. Here the CDR3 reads CASSMGLAVAYNEQFF. The DNA of the CDR3 is TGTGCCAGTAGTATGGGACTAGCGGTTGCCTACAATGAGCAGTTCTTC. Supplemented by reference TRBV19 and TRBJ2-1, the full variable domain reads DGGITQSPKYLFRKEGQNVTLSCEQNLNHDAMYWYRQDPGQGLRLIYYSQIVNDFQKGDIAEGYSVSREKKESFPLTVTSAQKNPTAFYLCASSMGLAVAYNEQFFGPGTRLTVL.

The chain carries TRBV27 and TRBJ1-4, with D uncertain. This CDR3 contains 13 residues. V lost 5 bases, J lost 6 bases, and 10 bases lay in between. Germline-derived CDR1 and CDR2 are MNHEY and SMNVEV (reference sequence). This CDR3 is CASSHTRHEKLFF. The CDR3 nucleotides are TGTGCCAGCAGTCACACGCGGCATGAAAAACTGTTTTTT.

This clone came up once. The rearrangement uses TRBV6-1 and TRBJ1-2, with TRBD1 matching 10 bases. The trim removed 10 bases at V and 6 bases at J, leaving 14 bases unmatched. This CDR3 is 15 amino acids long. The V gene's germline CDR1 is MNHNS and CDR2 SASEGT. CDR3 bases: TGTGCCATTCCGACAGGGGGCGTCCTTATCAATGGCTACACCTTC. Protein: CAIPTGGVLINGYTF.

This clone was picked up a small number of times. This chain links TRBV7-8 with TRBJ2-7; 11 nucleotides match TRBD2. The CDR3 has 15 residues. The trim removed 0 bases at V and 3 bases at J, leaving 1 base unmatched. The V gene's germline CDR1 is SGHVS and CDR2 FQNEAQ. Written as DNA, the CDR3 is TGTGCCAGCAGCTTAGCCACTAGCGGGGGCTACGAGCAGTACTTC. Translating gives CASSLATSGGYEQYF.

The chain combines TRBV6-5 with TRBJ1-5, with D possibly matching TRBD1 (6 bases). This CDR3 spans 12 amino acids. V was pared by 6 bases and J by 7 bases, with 10 bases between. Germline V gene data show CDR1 as MNHEY and CDR2 as SVGAGI. DNA for the CDR3: TGTGCCAGCAGGGGGGCCGGGCAGCCCCAGCATTTT. Translation gives CASRGAGQPQHF.

The chain joins TRBV14 to TRBJ2-4, with a weak D call TRBD2 (6 bases). The CDR3 runs to 17 residues. V was shortened by 0 bases and J by 0 bases, with 12 bases between the two germline ends. Germline assignment: CDR1 SGHDN and CDR2 FVKESK. Here the CDR3 reads CASSQDKLGLAKNIQYF. CDR3 coding DNA: TGTGCCAGCAGCCAAGACAAGTTGGGACTAGCCAAAAACATTCAGTACTTC.

The chain links TRBV7-9 to TRBJ2-5; 10 bases fit TRBD1. CDR3 length equals 16 residues. J lost 3 bases, V lost 4 bases, and 8 bases had no gene match. Per the germline V gene, CDR1 is SEHNR and CDR2 is FQNEAQ (reference sequence). The DNA for the CDR3 is TGTGCCAGCAGCTCCGAACTGACAGGGGGCAAAGAGACCCAGTACTTC. Translated: CASSSELTGGKETQYF. The entire variable domain, with the rest obtained from reference TRBV7-9 and TRBJ2-5, is as follows: DTGVSQNPRHKITKRGQNVTFRCDPISEHNRLYWYRQTLGQGPEFLTYFQNEAQLEKSRLLSDRFSAERPKGSFSTLEIQRTEQGDSAMYLCASSSELTGGKETQYFGPGTRLLVL.

This clone was found a few times. The V call is TRBV7-6, the J call TRBJ2-5; 11 nucleotides agree with TRBD2. The junction had 9 bases not matched to a gene; V was cut back by 7 bases and J by 5 bases. The CDR3 sequence is 15 residues long. Germline loops: CDR1 SGHVS, CDR2 FNYEAQ. The CDR3 protein is CASKTSGEMGETQYF. The CDR3 DNA sequence: TGTGCCAGCAAGACTAGCGGGGAGATGGGGGAGACCCAGTACTTC.

The chain joins TRBV28 to TRBJ2-1; D remains ambiguous. Germline V CDR1 and CDR2: MDHEN, SYDVKM. The CDR3 is made up of 15 amino acids. Trimming left V 5 bases short and J 0 bases short, with 11 bases between. The CDR3: CASSGDESSYNEQFF. The CDR3 region has the DNA TGTGCCAGCAGTGGCGACGAGAGCTCCTACAATGAGCAGTTCTTC.

The rearrangement uses TRBV7-2 and TRBJ2-3; 11 positions agree with TRBD2. This CDR3 spans 13 amino acids. Germline V gene lookup returns CDR1 SGHTA and CDR2 FQGNSA. Trimming cost V 6 bases and J 9 bases; bases outside gene matches: 5. CDR3 region: CASSTSGSWTQYF. The CDR3, as DNA: TGTGCCAGCAGTACTAGCGGGAGCTGGACGCAGTATTTT.

The chain employs TRBV11-3 and TRBJ2-2, with no clear D. The CDR3 extends over 13 amino acids. Germline loops: CDR1 SGHNT, CDR2 YENEEA. V was pared by 0 bases and J by 6 bases, with 5 bases between. The CDR3 spells CASSLDRPGELFF. As DNA, the CDR3 is TGTGCCAGCAGCTTAGACAGACCCGGGGAGCTGTTTTTT.

The chain uses TRBV2 and TRBJ2-7; 9 bases agree with TRBD1. The J segment lost 3 bases and the V segment lost 6 bases, leaving 3 bases of the junction unmatched. CDR1 and CDR2 from the germline V gene are SNHLY and FYNNEI. CDR3 size: 13 residues. The CDR3 DNA reads as TGTGCCAGCAGCCGGGACAGGGACTACGAGCAGTACTTC. Translated, it gives CASSRDRDYEQYF.

The rearrangement joins TRBV29-1 to TRBJ2-7; the D gene is possibly TRBD1 (5 bases). Deletions cut 5 bases from V and 7 bases from J, with 21 bases between. Looked up from germline, CDR1 is SQVTM and CDR2 is ANQGSEA. The CDR3 sequence is 14 residues long. This chain's CDR3 is CSVRFRTPTSEQYF. Here the CDR3 DNA reads TGCAGCGTTAGATTTCGGACACCCACGTCAGAGCAGTACTTC.

V gene TRBV15 combines with J gene TRBJ1-1; possibly TRBD1 for D (5 bases). V lost 3 bases to trimming and J lost 7 bases, with 18 bases between them. The CDR3 is made up of 15 amino acids. Germline-derived CDR1 and CDR2 are LNHNV and YYDKDF (reference sequence). The CDR3 nucleotides are TGTGCCACCAGCAGCGTTCGGGACTCTAAGATTGAAGCTTTCTTT. Its protein is CATSSVRDSKIEAFF.

The chain joins TRBV9 to TRBJ2-1; 13 nucleotides agree with TRBD2. The ends lost 0 bases at V and 9 bases at J; junction bases unmatched: 3. This CDR3 is built from 15 residues. Germline values: CDR1 SGDLS, CDR2 YYNGEE. CDR3 nucleotides: TGTGCCAGCAGCGTAGATGGACTAGCGGGAGCTGAGCAGTTCTTC. Amino acids: CASSVDGLAGAEQFF.

J is TRBJ2-1 and V is TRBV29-1, with 9 bases identical to TRBD2. Germline lookup yields CDR1 SQVTM and CDR2 ANQGSEA. The CDR3 is made up of 13 amino acids. After removal of 8 bases from V and 4 bases from J, the junction contained 6 bases not matched to a gene. The CDR3 nucleotides are TGCAGCCTTCGCGGGAGGGAGTACAATGAGCAGTTCTTC. Translation: CSLRGREYNEQFF.

The chain recombines TRBV14 with TRBJ1-2, with D uncertain. The CDR3 sequence is 16 residues long. V was shortened by 0 bases and J by 3 bases, with 14 bases between the two germline ends. Germline V CDR1 and CDR2: SGHDN, FVKESK. In DNA form, the CDR3 reads TGTGCCAGCAGCCAAGATCTCAAGGCCACCTACTATGGCTACACCTTC. Translation: CASSQDLKATYYGYTF.

The rearrangement joins TRBV6-6 to TRBJ1-4, with D uncertain. Germline V gene lookup returns CDR1 MNHNY and CDR2 SVGAGI (reference sequence). Trimming removed 1 base at V and 7 bases at J, with 13 bases between. This CDR3 has 15 residues. The CDR3 spells CASSYYGAKGEKLFF. The CDR3 DNA is TGTGCCAGCAGTTACTACGGAGCAAAGGGTGAAAAACTGTTTTTT.

The chain employs TRBV28 and TRBJ2-2; D remains ambiguous. The CDR3 spans 16 residues. Germline CDR1 is MDHEN and CDR2 is SYDVKM. V dropped 5 bases and J dropped 3 bases, with 16 bases sitting between them. This CDR3 reads CASSVLTREDTGELFF. In nucleotides, the CDR3 is TGTGCCAGCAGTGTACTAACGCGCGAGGACACCGGGGAGCTGTTTTTT.

This clone is hyperexpanded within its sample. V is TRBV4-1 and J is TRBJ2-2, with a tentative D call TRBD1 (5 bases). Germline V gives CDR1 MGHRA, CDR2 YSYEKL. V gave up 4 bases and J gave up 1 base, with 7 bases separating them. The CDR3 totals 14 residues. CDR3 in DNA: TGCGCCAGCAGCCTAGGACAGAACACCGGGGAGCTGTTTTTT. Its protein product is CASSLGQNTGELFF.

V and J are TRBV6-5 and TRBJ2-5; maybe TRBD2 (5 bases). The CDR3 totals 12 residues. The V end was cut by 6 bases, the J end by 2 bases, with 7 bases between. CDR1 is MNHEY and CDR2 is SVGAGI in the germline V gene. In DNA, the CDR3 is TGTGCCAGCAGGGACTTTCAAGAGACCCAGTACTTC. As protein: CASRDFQETQYF.